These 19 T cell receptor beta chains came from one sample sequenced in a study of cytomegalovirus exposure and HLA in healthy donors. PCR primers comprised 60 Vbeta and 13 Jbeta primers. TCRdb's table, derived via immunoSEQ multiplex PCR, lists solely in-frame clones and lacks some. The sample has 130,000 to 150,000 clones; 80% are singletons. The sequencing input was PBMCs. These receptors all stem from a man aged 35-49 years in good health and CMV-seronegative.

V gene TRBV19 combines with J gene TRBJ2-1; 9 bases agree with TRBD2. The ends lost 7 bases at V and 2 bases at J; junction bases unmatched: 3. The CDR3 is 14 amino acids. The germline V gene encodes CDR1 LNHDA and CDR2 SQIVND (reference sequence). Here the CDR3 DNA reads TGTGCCAGTAAAGAGCGGGGGGCCTACAATGAGCAGTTCTTC. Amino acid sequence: CASKERGAYNEQFF. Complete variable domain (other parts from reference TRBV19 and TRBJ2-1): DGGITQSPKYLFRKEGQNVTLSCEQNLNHDAMYWYRQDPGQGLRLIYYSQIVNDFQKGDIAEGYSVSREKKESFPLTVTSAQKNPTAFYLCASKERGAYNEQFFGPGTRLTVL.

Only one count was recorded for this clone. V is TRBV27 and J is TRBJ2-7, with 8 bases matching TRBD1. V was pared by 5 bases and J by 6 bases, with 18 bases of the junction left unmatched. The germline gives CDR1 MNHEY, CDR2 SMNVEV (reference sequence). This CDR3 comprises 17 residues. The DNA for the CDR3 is TGTGCCAGCAGTCCGGGACAGGCCCCACTTCCAACTACCGAGCAGTACTTC. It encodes CASSPGQAPLPTTEQYF.

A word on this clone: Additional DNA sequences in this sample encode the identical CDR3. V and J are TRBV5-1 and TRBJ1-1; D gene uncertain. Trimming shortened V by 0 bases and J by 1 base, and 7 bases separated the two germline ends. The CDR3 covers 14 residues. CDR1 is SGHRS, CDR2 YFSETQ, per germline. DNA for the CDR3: TGCGCCAGCAGCTTGGAAGGAGCGAACACTGAAGCTTTCTTT. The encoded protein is CASSLEGANTEAFF. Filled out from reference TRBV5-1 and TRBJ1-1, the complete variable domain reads KAGVTQTPRYLIKTRGQQVTLSCSPISGHRSVSWYQQTPGQGLQFLFEYFSETQRNKGNFPGRFSGRQFSNSRSEMNVSTLELGDSALYLCASSLEGANTEAFFGQGTRLTVV.

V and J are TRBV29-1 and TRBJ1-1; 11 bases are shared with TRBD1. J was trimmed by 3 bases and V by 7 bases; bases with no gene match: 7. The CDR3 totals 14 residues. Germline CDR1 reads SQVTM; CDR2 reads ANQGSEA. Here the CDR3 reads CSARTGGKDTEAFF. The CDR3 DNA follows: TGCAGCGCTCGGACAGGGGGCAAGGACACTGAAGCTTTCTTT.

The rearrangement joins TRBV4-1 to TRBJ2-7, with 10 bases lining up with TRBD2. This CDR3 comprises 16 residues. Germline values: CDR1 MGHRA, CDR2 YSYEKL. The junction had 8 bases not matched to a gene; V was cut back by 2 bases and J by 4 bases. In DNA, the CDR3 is TGCGCCAGCAGCCAACCTAGCGGGGGCTATAAATACGAGCAGTACTTC. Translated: CASSQPSGGYKYEQYF.

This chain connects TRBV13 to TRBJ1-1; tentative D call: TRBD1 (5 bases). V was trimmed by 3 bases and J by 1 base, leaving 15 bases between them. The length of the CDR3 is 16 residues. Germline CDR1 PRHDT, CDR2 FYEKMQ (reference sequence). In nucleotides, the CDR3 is TGTGCCAGCAGCTTCACGCCGGGACTTACGAACACTGAAGCTTTCTTT. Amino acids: CASSFTPGLTNTEAFF.

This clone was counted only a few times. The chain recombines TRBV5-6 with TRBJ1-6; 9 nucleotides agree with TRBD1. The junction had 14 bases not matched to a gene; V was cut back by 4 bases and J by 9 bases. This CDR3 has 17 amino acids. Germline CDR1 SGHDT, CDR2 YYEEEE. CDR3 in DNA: TGTGCCAGCAGCCTGGATGTGGGACAGGGACGGACTTCACCCCTCCACTTT. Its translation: CASSLDVGQGRTSPLHF.

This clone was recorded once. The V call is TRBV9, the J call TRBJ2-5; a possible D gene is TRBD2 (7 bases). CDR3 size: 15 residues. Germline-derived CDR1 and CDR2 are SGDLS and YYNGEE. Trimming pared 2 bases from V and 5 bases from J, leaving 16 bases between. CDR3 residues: CASSVFGGGWETQYF. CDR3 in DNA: TGTGCCAGCAGCGTCTTTGGGGGGGGCTGGGAGACCCAGTACTTC.

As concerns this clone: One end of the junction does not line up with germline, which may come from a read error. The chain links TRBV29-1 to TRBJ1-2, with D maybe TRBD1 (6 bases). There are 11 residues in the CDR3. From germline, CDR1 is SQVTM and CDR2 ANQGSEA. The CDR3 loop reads CSVEGAYGYAF. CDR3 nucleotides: TGCAGCGTTGAGGGGGCCTATGGCTACGCCTTC.

The CDR3 is CASSYPGGPTEQFF. In nucleotides, the CDR3 is TGTGCCAGCAGCTACCCGGGGGGTCCTACTGAGCAGTTCTTC. The chain combines TRBV11-2 with TRBJ2-1; TRBD2 matches at 7 bases. This CDR3 region has 14 residues. With 4 bases clipped from V and 9 bases from J, the junction kept 9 bases outside the gene matches. Germline V gene lookup returns CDR1 SGHAT and CDR2 FQNNGV.

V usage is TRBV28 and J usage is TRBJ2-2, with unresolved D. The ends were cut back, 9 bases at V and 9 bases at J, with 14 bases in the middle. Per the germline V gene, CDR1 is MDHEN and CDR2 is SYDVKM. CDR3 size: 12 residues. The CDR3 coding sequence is TGTGCCAGTAAAACTCTGGGCAGGGAGCTGTTTTTT. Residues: CASKTLGRELFF.

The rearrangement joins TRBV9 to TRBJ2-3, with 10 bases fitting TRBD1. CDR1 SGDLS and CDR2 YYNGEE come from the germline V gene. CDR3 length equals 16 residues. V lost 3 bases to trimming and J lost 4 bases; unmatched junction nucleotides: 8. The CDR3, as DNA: TGTGCCAGCAGCGGAGGACAGGGGGGGCCTCCAGATACGCAGTATTTT. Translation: CASSGGQGGPPDTQYF.

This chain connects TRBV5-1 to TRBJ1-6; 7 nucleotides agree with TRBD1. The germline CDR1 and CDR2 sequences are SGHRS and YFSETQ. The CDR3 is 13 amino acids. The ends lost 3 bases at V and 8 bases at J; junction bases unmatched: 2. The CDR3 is CASSSGQDSPLHF. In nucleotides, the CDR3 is TGCGCCAGCAGCTCCGGACAGGATTCACCCCTCCACTTT.

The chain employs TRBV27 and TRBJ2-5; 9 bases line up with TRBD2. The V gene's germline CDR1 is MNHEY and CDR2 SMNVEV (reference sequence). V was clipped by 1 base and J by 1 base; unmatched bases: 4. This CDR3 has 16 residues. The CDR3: CASSLLRGGSQETQYF. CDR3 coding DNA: TGTGCCAGCAGTTTATTGCGGGGGGGTTCCCAAGAGACCCAGTACTTC.

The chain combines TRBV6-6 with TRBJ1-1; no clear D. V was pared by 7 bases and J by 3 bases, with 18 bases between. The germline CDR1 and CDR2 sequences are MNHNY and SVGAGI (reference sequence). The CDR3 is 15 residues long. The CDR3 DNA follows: TGTGCCAGCACCCTTACTAAGACCCCGGACACTGAAGCTTTCTTT. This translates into CASTLTKTPDTEAFF.

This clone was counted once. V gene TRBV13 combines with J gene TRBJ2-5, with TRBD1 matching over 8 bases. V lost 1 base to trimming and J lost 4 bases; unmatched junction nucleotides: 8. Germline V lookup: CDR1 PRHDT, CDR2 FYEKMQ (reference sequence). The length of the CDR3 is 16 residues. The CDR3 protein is CASSLAQGALAETQYF. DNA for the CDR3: TGTGCCAGCAGCTTAGCCCAGGGGGCGTTAGCAGAGACCCAGTACTTC.

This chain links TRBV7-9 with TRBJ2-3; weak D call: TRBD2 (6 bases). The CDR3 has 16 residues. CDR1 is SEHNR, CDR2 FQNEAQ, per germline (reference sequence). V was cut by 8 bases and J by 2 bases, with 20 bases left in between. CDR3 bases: TGTGCCAGCTCCTCTCTCGGCGGGGAGTCCACAGATACGCAGTATTTT. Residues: CASSSLGGESTDTQYF. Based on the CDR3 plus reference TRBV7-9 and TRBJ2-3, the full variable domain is DTGVSQNPRHKITKRGQNVTFRCDPISEHNRLYWYRQTLGQGPEFLTYFQNEAQLEKSRLLSDRFSAERPKGSFSTLEIQRTEQGDSAMYLCASSSLGGESTDTQYFGPGTRLTVL.

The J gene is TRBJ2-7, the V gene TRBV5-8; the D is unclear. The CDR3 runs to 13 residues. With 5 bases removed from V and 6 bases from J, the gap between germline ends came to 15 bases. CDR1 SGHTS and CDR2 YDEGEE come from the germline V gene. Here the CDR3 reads CASRSPGFGEQYF. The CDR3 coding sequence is TGTGCCAGCAGATCGCCAGGCTTTGGCGAGCAGTACTTC.

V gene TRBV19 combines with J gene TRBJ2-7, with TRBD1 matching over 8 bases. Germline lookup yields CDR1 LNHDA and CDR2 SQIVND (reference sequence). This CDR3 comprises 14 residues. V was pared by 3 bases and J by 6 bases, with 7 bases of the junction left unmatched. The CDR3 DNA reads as TGTGCCAGTAGTATTGACAGGGGATCGTCCGAGCAGTACTTC. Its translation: CASSIDRGSSEQYF.